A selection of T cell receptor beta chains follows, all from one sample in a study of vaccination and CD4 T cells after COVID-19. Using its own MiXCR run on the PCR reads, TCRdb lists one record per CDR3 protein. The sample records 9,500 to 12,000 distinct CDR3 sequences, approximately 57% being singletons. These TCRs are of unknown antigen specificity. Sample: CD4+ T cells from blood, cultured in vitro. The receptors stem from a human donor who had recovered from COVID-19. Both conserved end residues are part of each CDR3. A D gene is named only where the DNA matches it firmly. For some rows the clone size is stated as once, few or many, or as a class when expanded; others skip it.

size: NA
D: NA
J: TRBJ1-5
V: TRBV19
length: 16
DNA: TGTGCCAGTAGTATAGCTACAGGACAAAGCAATCAGCCCCAGCATTTT
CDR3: CASSIATGQSNQPQHF

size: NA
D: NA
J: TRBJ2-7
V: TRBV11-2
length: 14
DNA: TGTGCCAGCAGCGCTATGGGCTTAATCTACGAGCAGTACTTC
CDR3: CASSAMGLIYEQYF

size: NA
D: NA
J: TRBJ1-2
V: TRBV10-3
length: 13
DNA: TGTGCCATCCCAGGGAAGGGTAACTATGGCTACACCTTC
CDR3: CAIPGKGNYGYTF

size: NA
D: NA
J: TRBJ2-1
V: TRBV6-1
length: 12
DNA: TGTGCCACCCGTATGGCCCCCAATGAGCAGTTCTTC
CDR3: CATRMAPNEQFF

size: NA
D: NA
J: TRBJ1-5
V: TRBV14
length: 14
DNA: TGTGCCAGCAGCCAACAGAGTAGCAATCAGCCCCAGCATTTT
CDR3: CASSQQSSNQPQHF

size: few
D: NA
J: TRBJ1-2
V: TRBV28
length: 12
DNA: TGTGCCAGCAGCCCGCGGGACTATGGCTACACCTTC
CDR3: CASSPRDYGYTF

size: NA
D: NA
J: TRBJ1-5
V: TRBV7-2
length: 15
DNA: TGTGCCAGCAGCTTAGTGCCGGACCCAAATCAGCCCCAGCATTTT
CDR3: CASSLVPDPNQPQHF

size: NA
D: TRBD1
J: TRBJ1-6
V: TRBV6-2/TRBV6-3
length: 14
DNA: TGTGCCAGCAGTACCAGGACAGGACGTTCACCCCTCCACTTT
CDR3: CASSTRTGRSPLHF

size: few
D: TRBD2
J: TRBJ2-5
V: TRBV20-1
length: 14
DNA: TGCAGTGCTAGAGACGCGGGAGGGACCGAGACCCAGTACTTC
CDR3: CSARDAGGTETQYF

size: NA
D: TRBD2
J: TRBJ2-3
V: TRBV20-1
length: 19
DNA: TGCAGTGCTGGCTCTGGTCCTAGCGGTCTCCTTGGGGGCACAGATACGCAGTATTTT
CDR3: CSAGSGPSGLLGGTDTQYF

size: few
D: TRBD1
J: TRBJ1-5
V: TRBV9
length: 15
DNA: TGTGCCAGCAGCCCCGGGACAGGGGGTAGTCAGCCCCAGCATTTT
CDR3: CASSPGTGGSQPQHF

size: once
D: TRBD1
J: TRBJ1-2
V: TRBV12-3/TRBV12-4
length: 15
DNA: TGTGCCAGCAGTCCTACCCCGACAGGGTCCTATGGCTACACCTTC
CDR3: CASSPTPTGSYGYTF

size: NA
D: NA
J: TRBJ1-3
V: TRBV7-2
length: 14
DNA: TGTGTCAGCAGCTTAGGGAGCTCTGGAAACACCATATATTTT
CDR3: CVSSLGSSGNTIYF

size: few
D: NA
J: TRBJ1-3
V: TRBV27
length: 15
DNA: TGTGCCAGCAGTTTATTAGGGGGCTCTGGAAACACCATATATTTT
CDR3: CASSLLGGSGNTIYF

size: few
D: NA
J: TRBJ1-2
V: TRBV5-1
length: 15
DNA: TGCGCCAGCAGCTTGGCCGGGTCTAGCGGTGTTGGCTACACCTTC
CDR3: CASSLAGSSGVGYTF

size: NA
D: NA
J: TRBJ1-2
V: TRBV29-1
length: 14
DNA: TGCAGCGTGGACCGGGACTCAAAGAACTATGGCTACACCTTC
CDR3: CSVDRDSKNYGYTF

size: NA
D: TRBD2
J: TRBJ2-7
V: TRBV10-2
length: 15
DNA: TGCGCCAGCAGTGAGTTGGCGGGAGGGCCCTACGAGCAGTACTTC
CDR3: CASSELAGGPYEQYF

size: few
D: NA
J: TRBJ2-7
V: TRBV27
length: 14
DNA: TGTGCCAGCGCCCCGACTAGACAAAGGAACGAGCAGTACTTC
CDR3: CASAPTRQRNEQYF

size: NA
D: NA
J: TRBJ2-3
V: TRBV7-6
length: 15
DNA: TGTGCCAGCAGCTTACAGGTTAGCGGCACAGATACGCAGTATTTT
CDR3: CASSLQVSGTDTQYF

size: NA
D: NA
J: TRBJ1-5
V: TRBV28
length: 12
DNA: TGTGCCAGCAGCCAACAGGGTGAGCCCCAGCATTTT
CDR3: CASSQQGEPQHF

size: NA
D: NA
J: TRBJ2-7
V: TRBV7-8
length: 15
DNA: TGTGCCAGCAGCTTAGGACGGCTACACCTATACGAGCAGTACTTC
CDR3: CASSLGRLHLYEQYF

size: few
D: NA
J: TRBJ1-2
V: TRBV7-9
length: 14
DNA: TGTGCCAGCAGCTTAGGGGGGTCTTTACTTGGCTACACCTTC
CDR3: CASSLGGSLLGYTF

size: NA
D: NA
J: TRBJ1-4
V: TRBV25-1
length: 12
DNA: TGTGCCAGCACCTCGGCGGATGAGAAACTGTTTTTT
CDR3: CASTSADEKLFF

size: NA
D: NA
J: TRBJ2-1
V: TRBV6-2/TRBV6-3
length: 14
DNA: TGTGCCAGCAGTTACTCTAGCCTATTGGATGAGCAGTTCTTC
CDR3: CASSYSSLLDEQFF

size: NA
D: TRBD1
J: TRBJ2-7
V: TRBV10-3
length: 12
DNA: TGTGCCATCAGCACCGACAGGGACGAGCAGTACTTC
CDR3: CAISTDRDEQYF

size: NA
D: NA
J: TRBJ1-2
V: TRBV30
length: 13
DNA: TGTGCCTGGAGGGGGCTTCTTAACTATGGCTACACCTTC
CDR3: CAWRGLLNYGYTF

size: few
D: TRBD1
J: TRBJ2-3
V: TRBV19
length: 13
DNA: TGTGCCAGTAGTCCCGGGACAGGGGAAACGCAGTATTTT
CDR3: CASSPGTGETQYF

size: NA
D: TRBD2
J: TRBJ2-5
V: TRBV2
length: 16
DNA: TGTGCCAGCGCCAGAGGGACTAGCGGGATCGTGGAGACCCAGTACTTC
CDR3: CASARGTSGIVETQYF

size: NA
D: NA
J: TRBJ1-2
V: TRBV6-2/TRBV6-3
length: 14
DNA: TGTGCCAGCAGTTCCGGGAGCGGTAACTATGGCTACACCTTC
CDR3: CASSSGSGNYGYTF

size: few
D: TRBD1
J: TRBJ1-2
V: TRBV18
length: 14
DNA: TGTGCCAGCTCACCAAGACAGGGGCCAGATGGCTACACCTTC
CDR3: CASSPRQGPDGYTF

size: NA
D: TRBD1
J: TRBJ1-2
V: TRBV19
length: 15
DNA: TGTGCCAGTAGTACCGAGGGGGCTGGGAACTATGGCTACACCTTC
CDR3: CASSTEGAGNYGYTF

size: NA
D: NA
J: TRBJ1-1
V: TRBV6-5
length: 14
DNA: TGTGCCAGCAGTTACGACGGGGGTGGGACTGAAGCTTTCTTT
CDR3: CASSYDGGGTEAFF

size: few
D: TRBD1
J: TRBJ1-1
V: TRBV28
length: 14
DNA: TGTGCCAGCAGACACAGGGGAAAGCGCACTGAAGCTTTCTTT
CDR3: CASRHRGKRTEAFF

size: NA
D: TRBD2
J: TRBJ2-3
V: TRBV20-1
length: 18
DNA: TGCAGTGCTACCCCAGGGCTAGCGGGAGGATCTTTCACAGATACGCAGTATTTT
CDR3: CSATPGLAGGSFTDTQYF

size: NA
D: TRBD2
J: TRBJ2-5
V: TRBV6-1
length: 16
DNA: TGTGCCAGCAGTGAAAAGCGGGGCAAGTACCAAGAGACCCAGTACTTC
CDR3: CASSEKRGKYQETQYF

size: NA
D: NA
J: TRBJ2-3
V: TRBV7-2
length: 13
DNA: TGTGCCAGCAGCTTAGAACGGGAAGATACGCAGTATTTT
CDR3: CASSLEREDTQYF

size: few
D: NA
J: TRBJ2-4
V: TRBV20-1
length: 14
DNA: TGCAGTGCTAGAGTTTCGAGGATGGGAAACATTCAGTACTTC
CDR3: CSARVSRMGNIQYF

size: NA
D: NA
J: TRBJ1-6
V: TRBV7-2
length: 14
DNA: TGTGCCAGCAGCTTAACCGGCGTCGGGTCACCCCTCCACTTT
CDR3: CASSLTGVGSPLHF

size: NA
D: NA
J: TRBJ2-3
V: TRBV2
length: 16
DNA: TGTGCCAGCAGTGAAAGGGGCGGGACTAGCACAGATACGCAGTATTTT
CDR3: CASSERGGTSTDTQYF

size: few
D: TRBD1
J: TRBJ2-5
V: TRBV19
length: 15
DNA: TGTGCCAGTAGTCAACCCGGGACAGGGGGAAAGACCCAGTACTTC
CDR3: CASSQPGTGGKTQYF

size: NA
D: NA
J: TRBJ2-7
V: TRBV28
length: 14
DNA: TGTGCCAGCAGTCAGACAGAGTTAGCGGACGAGCAGTACTTC
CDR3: CASSQTELADEQYF

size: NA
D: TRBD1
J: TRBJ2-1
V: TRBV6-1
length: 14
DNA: TGTGCCAGCAGTCCCGGGACAGGGGGTAGTGAGCAGTTCTTC
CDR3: CASSPGTGGSEQFF

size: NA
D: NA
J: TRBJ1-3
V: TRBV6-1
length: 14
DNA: TGTGCCAGCAGTAGAGAAATGGATGGAAACACCATATATTTT
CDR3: CASSREMDGNTIYF

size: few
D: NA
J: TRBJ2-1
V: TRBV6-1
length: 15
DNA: TGTGCCAGCAGCTTTCAACTGAGCTCCTACAATGAGCAGTTCTTC
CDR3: CASSFQLSSYNEQFF

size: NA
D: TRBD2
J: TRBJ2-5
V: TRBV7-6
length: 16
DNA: TGTGCCAGCAGCGCCCGAACTAGCGGGGGGGCGAAGACCCAGTACTTC
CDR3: CASSARTSGGAKTQYF

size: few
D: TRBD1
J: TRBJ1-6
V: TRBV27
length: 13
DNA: TGTGCCAGCGGCGACAGGGTCGGGTCACCCCTCCACTTT
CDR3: CASGDRVGSPLHF

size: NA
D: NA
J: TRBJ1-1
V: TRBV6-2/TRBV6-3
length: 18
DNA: TGTGCCAGCAGTTACCAAAGAGGACGGGACACCCAGAACACTGAAGCTTTCTTT
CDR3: CASSYQRGRDTQNTEAFF

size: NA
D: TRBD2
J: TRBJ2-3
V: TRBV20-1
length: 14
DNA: TGCAGTGCCCTACTAGCGGGAGGCACAGATACGCAGTATTTT
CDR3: CSALLAGGTDTQYF

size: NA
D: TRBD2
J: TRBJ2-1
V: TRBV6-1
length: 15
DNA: TGTGCCAGCAGGGGGTGGGGGGGAGAGTATAATGAGCAGTTCTTC
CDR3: CASRGWGGEYNEQFF

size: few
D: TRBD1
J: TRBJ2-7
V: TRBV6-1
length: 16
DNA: TGTGCCAGCAGCAGATCCGGGACAGCGAGCTCCTACGAGCAGTACTTC
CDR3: CASSRSGTASSYEQYF

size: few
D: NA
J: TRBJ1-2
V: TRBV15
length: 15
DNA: TGTGCCACCAGCAGCGGTACCGGAAGGGGCTTTGGCTACACCTTC
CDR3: CATSSGTGRGFGYTF

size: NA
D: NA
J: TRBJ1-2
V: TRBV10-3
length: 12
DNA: TGTGCCAGCACAGGGAATAACTATGGCTACACCTTC
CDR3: CASTGNNYGYTF